The clone carrying this T cell receptor beta chain was picked up one time. This CDR3 comprises 16 residues. Losses at the gene ends were 4 bases for V and 5 bases for J; bases not matched to a gene: 13. Germline V lookup: CDR1 SGHRS, CDR2 YFSETQ. This sample was included in a study of control samples from healthy donors and cancer patients. Sequencing was performed with immunoSEQ multiplex PCR; in TCRdb, only in-frame clones are kept and a portion is missing. The sample lists about 130,000 clones, 90% occurring once. Sequenced input: blood. This sequence originates from a man between 18 and 29 years old in good health. The rearrangement links TRBV5-1 to TRBJ2-5; 8 nucleotides align to TRBD2. In DNA form, the CDR3 reads TGCGCCAGCAGCCCCTGGGGGGCATCGGGAGGGGAGACCCAGTACTTC. Translation gives CASSPWGASGGETQYF. The full variable domain, completed using reference TRBV5-1 and TRBJ2-5, is KAGVTQTPRYLIKTRGQQVTLSCSPISGHRSVSWYQQTPGQGLQFLFEYFSETQRNKGNFPGRFSGRQFSNSRSEMNVSTLELGDSALYLCASSPWGASGGETQYFGPGTRLLVL.